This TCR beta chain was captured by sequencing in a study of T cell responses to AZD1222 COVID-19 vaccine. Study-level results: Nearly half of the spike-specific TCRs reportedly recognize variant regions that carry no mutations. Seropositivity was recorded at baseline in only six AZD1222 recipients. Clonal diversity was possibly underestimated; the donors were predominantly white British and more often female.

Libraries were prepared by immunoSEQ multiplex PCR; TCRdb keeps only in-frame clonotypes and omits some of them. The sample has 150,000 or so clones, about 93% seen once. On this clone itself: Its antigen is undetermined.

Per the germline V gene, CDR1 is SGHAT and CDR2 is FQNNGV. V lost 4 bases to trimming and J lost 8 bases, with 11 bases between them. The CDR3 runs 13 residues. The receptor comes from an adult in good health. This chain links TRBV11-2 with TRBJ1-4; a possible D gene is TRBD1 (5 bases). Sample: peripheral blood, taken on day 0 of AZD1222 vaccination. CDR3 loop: CASSWGVGEKLFF. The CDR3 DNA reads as TGTGCCAGCAGCTGGGGGGTTGGGGAAAAACTGTTTTTT.